This TCR beta chain was recovered during a study of T-cell reconstitution after alpha-beta-depleted transplantation in children (dated by TCRdb to the mid-2010s). Some background on the complete study: T-cell immune reconstitution after TCRalphabeta/CD19-depleted allogeneic hematopoietic cell transplantation in children was quantitatively tracked in the study by means of TCR repertoire profiling. Beyond this particular receptor, the publication reports: About two months after transplant, the apparently early recovery of alphabetaT-cell counts reportedly depended on just several hundred clones that had expanded rapidly and came from non-depleted graft cells. The frequencies of hyperexpanded clones fell over the following months, and after one year, T-cell counts and TCRbeta diversity were mostly attributed to newly produced T cells. In some patients, the high TCRbeta diversity seen at day 60 was put down to recipient T cells and intrathymic progenitors that had survived conditioning.

The treatment or condition label for this specimen denotes: allogeneic hematopoietic cell transplantation with graft depleted of TCRalphabeta T cells and CD19 B cells. The children who served as transplant recipients had been given grafts of TCRalphabeta/CD19-depleted allogeneic hematopoietic cells. The library was prepared using PCR. The reads were generated on an Illumina HiSeq 2500. Molecular barcoding was employed in the preparation of TCR libraries, with unique molecular identifiers being used to normalize TCRbeta repertoire quantification. Starting from the raw public reads, TCRdb applied fastp trimming at Q25, assembled clones with MiXCR and retained in-frame beta chains. Rows merge per CDR3 protein into single entries with the most common DNA and genes. This sample comprises approximately 500,000 distinct CDR3 sequences, about a quarter of them detected only once. About a third of the sample is held by the ten biggest clonotypes.

The table lists this clonotype with a few counts. Its recognized antigen is unknown. Base qualities were left out, and no much larger clone turns up one base away. The trim is 0 bases for V and 4 bases for J, with a gap of 9 bases between the germline ends. Measured from the cysteine to the phenylalanine, the CDR3 is 15 residues long. Just the 45-base CDR3 DNA is kept, in frame starting at base 1. This specimen consisted of PBMCs, obtained before TCRalphabeta/CD19-depleted stem cell transplant. This TCR derives from a boy in the first two years of life with Wiskott-Aldrich syndrome, due to receive a stem cell transplant. The V and J segments used are TRBV12-3 or TRBV12-4 and TRBJ2-2, and perhaps TRBD2 as D gene, on 6 matching bases. The bases are TGTGCCAGCAGTTTAGCGGACTATACCACCGGGGAGCTGTTTTTT. The resulting protein is CASSLADYTTGELFF.